This TCR beta chain was retrieved from a study of control samples from healthy donors and cancer patients. TCRdb's table, derived via immunoSEQ multiplex PCR, lists solely in-frame clones and lacks some. There are approximately 80,000 clones in the sample; roughly 89% occur only once, and 15% to 18% lies in the top ten. This clone turned up a few times. V gave up 0 bases and J gave up 2 bases, with 9 bases separating them. The CDR3 runs to 14 residues. Germline V gene lookup returns CDR1 SGDLS and CDR2 YYNGEE. The chain links TRBV9 to TRBJ2-7; TRBD1 might be the D (5 bases). This receptor was identified in a man aged 25 to 45 in good health. Sequencing used blood. CDR3 coding DNA: TGTGCCAGCAGCGTAGTTCCGGACACCTACGAGCAGTACTTC. It specifies CASSVVPDTYEQYF.